A single sample is the source of the 21 T cell receptor beta chains below, sequenced in a study of shared clonotypes between healthy human individuals. Produced via immunoSEQ multiplex PCR; TCRdb's table is partial and in-frame only. The data show 300,000 to 400,000 clones, with around 87% seen just once and 15% to 20% held by the top ten. The source material was memory CD8+ T cells sorted from blood. Regarding subset: CD45RO+ cells pooled with CCR7-negative TemRA cells. Receptors were obtained from a man younger than 35 in good health.

This clone has only a few counts. The J gene is TRBJ2-7, the V gene TRBV5-1, with 8 nucleotides matching TRBD1. Germline CDR1 reads SGHRS; CDR2 reads YFSETQ. The CDR3 is made up of 14 amino acids. Trimming at V came to 7 bases and at J to 2 bases, leaving 8 bases not matched to a gene. This CDR3 reads CASALYRGTYEQYF. The CDR3 DNA sequence: TGCGCCAGCGCACTATACAGGGGGACCTACGAGCAGTACTTC.

J is TRBJ1-4 and V is TRBV30; no reliable D call. Germline CDR1 GTSNPN, CDR2 SVGIG (reference sequence). The CDR3 is 13 residues long. The V and J ends lost 7 bases and 0 bases respectively, with 9 bases between them. For the CDR3, the DNA is TGTGCCTCCCGGGATCCAACTAATGAAAAACTGTTTTTT. Protein product: CASRDPTNEKLFF.

In DNA, the CDR3 is TGTGCCTGGAGTGCCCCCGGGACAGGGACCTACGAGCAGTACTTC. Amino acid sequence: CAWSAPGTGTYEQYF. The rearrangement links TRBV30 to TRBJ2-7, with TRBD1 matching 9 bases. The V and J ends lost 1 base and 2 bases, in that order; junction bases with no gene match: 6. Germline lookup yields CDR1 GTSNPN and CDR2 SVGIG (reference sequence). The CDR3 length is 15 residues.

The chain couples TRBV5-1 to TRBJ2-2; the D gene is possibly TRBD1 (5 bases). The CDR3 length is 15 residues. V was cut by 0 bases and J by 8 bases, with 14 bases left in between. CDR1 is SGHRS, CDR2 YFSETQ, per germline. CDR3 coding DNA: TGCGCCAGCAGCTTGGCTCAGGGCCGGGCTGGGGAGCTGTTTTTT. Its protein is CASSLAQGRAGELFF. The variable domain in full, completed from reference TRBV5-1 and TRBJ2-2, reads KAGVTQTPRYLIKTRGQQVTLSCSPISGHRSVSWYQQTPGQGLQFLFEYFSETQRNKGNFPGRFSGRQFSNSRSEMNVSTLELGDSALYLCASSLAQGRAGELFFGEGSRLTVL.

The J gene is TRBJ2-1, the V gene TRBV29-1; 9 bases are shared with TRBD2. Germline CDR1 SQVTM, CDR2 ANQGSEA. The CDR3 length is 18 residues. V dropped 1 base and J dropped 0; count of bases not matched to a gene: 10. CDR3: CSVEGLAVAPSSYNEQFF. CDR3 DNA sequence: TGCAGCGTTGAAGGACTAGCGGTAGCTCCTAGCTCCTACAATGAGCAGTTCTTC.

CDR3 residues: CASSLDRAGRSPLHF. DNA for the CDR3: TGTGCCAGCAGCTTAGACAGGGCCGGACGGTCACCCCTCCACTTT. The gene calls are TRBV11-2 and TRBJ1-6, with D perhaps TRBD1 (5 bases). Germline V gene data show CDR1 as SGHAT and CDR2 as FQNNGV. The germline V and J ends were trimmed by 0 bases and 10 bases, with 13 bases remaining between them. The CDR3 consists of 15 residues.

This chain connects TRBV11-2 to TRBJ2-7; weak D call: TRBD2 (5 bases). Germline loops: CDR1 SGHAT, CDR2 FQNNGV. Trimming stripped 3 bases from V and 2 bases from J, with 8 bases between. This CDR3 is 13 amino acids long. This chain's CDR3 is CASSFGVAYEQYF. The CDR3 bases are TGTGCCAGCAGCTTCGGGGTCGCCTACGAGCAGTACTTC.

The rearrangement uses TRBV29-1 and TRBJ1-2; tentatively, D is TRBD1 (6 bases). The CDR3 loop spans 16 amino acids. V dropped 0 bases and J dropped 4 bases, with 18 bases sitting between them. Germline-derived CDR1 and CDR2 are SQVTM and ANQGSEA. The CDR3 loop reads CSVEERLQGISYGYTF. CDR3 in DNA: TGCAGCGTTGAAGAAAGACTACAGGGAATATCCTATGGCTACACCTTC.

CDR3 DNA sequence: TGTGCCAGCAGCTTAGCCAGCTACACCGGGGAGCTGTTTTTT. Protein sequence: CASSLASYTGELFF. V usage is TRBV7-9 and J usage is TRBJ2-2; D is ambiguous. Germline CDR1 reads SEHNR; CDR2 reads FQNEAQ (reference sequence). Trimming removed 0 bases at V and 3 bases at J, with 5 bases between. The CDR3 spans 14 residues. The full variable domain, its missing parts supplied by reference TRBV7-9 and TRBJ2-2, is DTGVSQNPRHKITKRGQNVTFRCDPISEHNRLYWYRQTLGQGPEFLTYFQNEAQLEKSRLLSDRFSAERPKGSFSTLEIQRTEQGDSAMYLCASSLASYTGELFFGEGSRLTVL.

V gene TRBV6-5 combines with J gene TRBJ2-1; no clear D gene. This CDR3 region has 14 residues. V was clipped by 0 bases and J by 7 bases, with 10 bases between them. CDR1 is MNHEY and CDR2 is SVGAGI in the germline V gene. The CDR3 region has the DNA TGTGCCAGCAGTTACTCGATTATTAGGAATGAGCAGTTCTTC. Protein product: CASSYSIIRNEQFF.

The V call is TRBV4-2, the J call TRBJ2-5, with D perhaps TRBD1 (5 bases). The CDR3 totals 16 residues. Trimming cost V 4 bases and J 4 bases, with 19 bases left between them. Germline values: CDR1 LGHNA, CDR2 YNFKEQ. The CDR3 nucleotides read TGTGCCAGCAGCCGACACATCCAGGGAAAGGGAGAGACCCAGTACTTC. Amino acid sequence: CASSRHIQGKGETQYF.

This chain joins TRBV10-1 and TRBJ2-1, with 10 bases lining up with TRBD2. Trimming at V came to 5 bases and at J to 0 bases, leaving 7 bases not matched to a gene. Germline V gives CDR1 WNHNN, CDR2 SYGVQD (reference sequence). This CDR3 contains 17 residues. The CDR3 here is CASSQTSGMSSYNEQFF. CDR3 in DNA: TGCGCCAGCAGTCAAACTAGCGGGATGAGCTCCTACAATGAGCAGTTCTTC.

V usage is TRBV4-3 and J usage is TRBJ2-7; D is perhaps TRBD1 (6 bases). The V and J ends lost 0 bases and 2 bases respectively, with 23 bases between them. The V gene's germline CDR1 is LGHNA and CDR2 YSLEER. The CDR3 covers 19 residues. The CDR3 protein is CASSQESNLVPGQTYEQYF. CDR3 coding DNA: TGCGCCAGCAGCCAAGAGTCCAATTTAGTACCGGGACAAACCTACGAGCAGTACTTC.

A word on this clone: This clone may be a read error of a much larger clone one base away. The genes are TRBV27 and TRBJ2-3; D ambiguous. The CDR3 runs 12 residues. Between the trimmed V and J ends, which lost 7 bases and 2 bases, there was a span of 7 bases. CDR1 and CDR2 (germline): MNHEY, SMNVEV (reference sequence). The CDR3 DNA is TGTGCCAGCACCTCCTACACAGATACGCAGTATTTT. Translating gives CASTSYTDTQYF.

The rearrangement joins TRBV9 to TRBJ2-2; D gene uncertain. From germline, CDR1 is SGDLS and CDR2 YYNGEE. The CDR3 consists of 17 residues. Trimming removed 0 bases at V and 0 bases at J, with 12 bases between. CDR3 residues: CASSVARLGPNTGELFF. The CDR3 DNA follows: TGTGCCAGCAGCGTAGCCAGACTCGGACCGAACACCGGGGAGCTGTTTTTT.

The gene calls are TRBV4-3 and TRBJ2-7; perhaps TRBD1 as D (5 bases). This CDR3 has 16 residues. The V end was cut by 0 bases, the J end by 1 base, with 13 bases between. Germline CDR1 and CDR2: LGHNA and YSLEER. The CDR3: CASSQDLGVGSYEQYF. The DNA of the CDR3 is TGCGCCAGCAGCCAAGACTTAGGGGTAGGGTCCTACGAGCAGTACTTC.

Points on this clone: Other DNA sequences from this sample encode an identical CDR3 as well. The V and J genes are TRBV7-6 and TRBJ2-7; D is perhaps TRBD1 (6 bases). CDR1 and CDR2 (germline): SGHVS, FNYEAQ. The V end lost 0 bases, the J end lost 3 bases, and 6 bases lay between the germline ends. The CDR3 is 13 amino acids. CDR3 bases: TGTGCCAGCAGCTTAGCGGACAGCTACGAGCAGTACTTC. Protein: CASSLADSYEQYF.

The CDR3 is CASNGGAVSYEQYF. CDR3 coding DNA: TGTGCCAGCAACGGGGGGGCCGTTTCCTACGAGCAGTACTTC. The chain employs TRBV2 and TRBJ2-7, with 8 positions matching TRBD2. Trimming cost V 7 bases and J 1 base; bases outside gene matches: 6. Germline CDR1 reads SNHLY; CDR2 reads FYNNEI. This CDR3 has 14 amino acids.

This chain connects TRBV4-1 to TRBJ1-2; 9 bases align to TRBD1. The CDR3 spans 18 residues. The germline V gene encodes CDR1 MGHRA and CDR2 YSYEKL. Trimming removed 0 bases from V and 1 base from J; junction bases left unmatched: 9. The CDR3 bases are TGCGCCAGCAGCCAAGAATCGACAGGGGGTGGGGTTAACTATGGCTACACCTTC. Protein: CASSQESTGGGVNYGYTF.

The CDR3 DNA sequence: TGTGCCAGCAGTCCCGAGCGCGGCGGGAGTCGGGGCACAGATACGCAGTATTTT. Amino acids: CASSPERGGSRGTDTQYF. This chain uses TRBV28 with TRBJ2-3, with 7 bases lining up with TRBD2. CDR3 length: 18 amino acids. In germline, CDR1 is MDHEN, CDR2 SYDVKM. After removal of 5 bases from V and 1 base from J, the junction contained 15 bases not matched to a gene.

V gene TRBV9 combines with J gene TRBJ2-3; D possibly corresponds to TRBD2 (6 bases). This CDR3 has 16 residues. Trimming removed 0 bases from V and 4 bases from J, with 15 bases in between. The germline V gene has CDR1 SGDLS and CDR2 YYNGEE. This chain's CDR3 is CASSVGGSGGADTQYF. The CDR3 DNA reads TGTGCCAGCAGCGTAGGGGGTTCTGGCGGGGCAGATACGCAGTATTTT.